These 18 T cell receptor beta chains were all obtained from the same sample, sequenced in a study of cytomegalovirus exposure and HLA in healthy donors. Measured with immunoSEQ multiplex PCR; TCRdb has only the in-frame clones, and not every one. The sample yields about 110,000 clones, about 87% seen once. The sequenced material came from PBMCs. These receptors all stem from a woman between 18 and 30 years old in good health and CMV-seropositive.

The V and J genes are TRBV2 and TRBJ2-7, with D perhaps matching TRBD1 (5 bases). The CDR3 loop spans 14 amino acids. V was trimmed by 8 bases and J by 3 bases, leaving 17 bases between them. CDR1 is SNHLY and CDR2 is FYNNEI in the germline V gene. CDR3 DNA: TGTGCCAGCCGTGCTGGGGCTATTTACTACGAGCAGTACTTC. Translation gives CASRAGAIYYEQYF.

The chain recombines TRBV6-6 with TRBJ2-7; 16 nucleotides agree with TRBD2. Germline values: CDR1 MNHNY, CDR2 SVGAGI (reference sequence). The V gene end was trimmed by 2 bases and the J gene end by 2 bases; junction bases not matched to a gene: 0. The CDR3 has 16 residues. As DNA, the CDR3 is TGTGCCAGCAGTTACGGGACTAGCGGGGGGGCCTACGAGCAGTACGTC. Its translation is CASSYGTSGGAYEQYV.

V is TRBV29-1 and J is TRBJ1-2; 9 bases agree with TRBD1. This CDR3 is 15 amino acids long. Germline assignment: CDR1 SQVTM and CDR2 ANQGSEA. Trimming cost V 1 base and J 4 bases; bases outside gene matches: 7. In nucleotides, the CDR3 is TGCAGCGTTGAAGCTACAGGGGGCGGTGGCTATGGCTACACCTTC. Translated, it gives CSVEATGGGGYGYTF.

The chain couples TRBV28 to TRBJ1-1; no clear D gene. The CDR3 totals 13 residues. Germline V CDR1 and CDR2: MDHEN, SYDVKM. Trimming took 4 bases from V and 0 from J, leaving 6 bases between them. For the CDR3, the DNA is TGTGCCAGCAGTTCCACAATGAACACTGAAGCTTTCTTT. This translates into CASSSTMNTEAFF.

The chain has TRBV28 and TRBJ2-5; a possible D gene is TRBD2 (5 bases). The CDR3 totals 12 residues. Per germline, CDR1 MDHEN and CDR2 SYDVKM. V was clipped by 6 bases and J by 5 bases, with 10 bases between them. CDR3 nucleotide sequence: TGTGCCAGCAGGGACGCGGGCGAGACCCAGTACTTC. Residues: CASRDAGETQYF.

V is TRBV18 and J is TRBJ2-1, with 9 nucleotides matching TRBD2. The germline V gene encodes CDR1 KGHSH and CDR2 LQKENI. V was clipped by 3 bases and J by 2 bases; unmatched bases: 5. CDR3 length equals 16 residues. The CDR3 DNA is TGTGCCAGCTCACCGTCCCTAGCGGGGACCTACAATGAGCAGTTCTTC. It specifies CASSPSLAGTYNEQFF.

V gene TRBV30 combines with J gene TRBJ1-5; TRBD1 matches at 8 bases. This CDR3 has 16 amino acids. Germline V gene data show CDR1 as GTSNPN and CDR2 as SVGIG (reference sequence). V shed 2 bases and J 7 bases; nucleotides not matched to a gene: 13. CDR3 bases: TGTGCCTGGAGTCCTCGGAGGGACAGGCGAAAGCAGCCCCAGCATTTT. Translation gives CAWSPRRDRRKQPQHF.

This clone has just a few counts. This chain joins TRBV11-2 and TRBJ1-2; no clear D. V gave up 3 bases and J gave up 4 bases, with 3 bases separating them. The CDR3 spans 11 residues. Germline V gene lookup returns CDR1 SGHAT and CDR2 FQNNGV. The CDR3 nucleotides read TGTGCCAGCAGCTTTAGCTATGGCTACACCTTC. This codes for CASSFSYGYTF.

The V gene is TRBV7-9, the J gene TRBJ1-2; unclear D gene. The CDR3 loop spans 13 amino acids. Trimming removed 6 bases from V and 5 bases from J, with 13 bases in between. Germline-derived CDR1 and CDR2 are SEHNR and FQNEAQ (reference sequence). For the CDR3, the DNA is TGTGCCAGCAGTGACTTAGGAGGTTATGGCTACACCTTC. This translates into CASSDLGGYGYTF.

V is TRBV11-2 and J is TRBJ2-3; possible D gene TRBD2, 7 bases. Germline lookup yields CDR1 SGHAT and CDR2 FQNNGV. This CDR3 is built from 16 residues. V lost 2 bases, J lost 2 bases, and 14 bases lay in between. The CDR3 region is CASSLTGGSFTDTQYF. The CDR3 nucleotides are TGTGCCAGCAGCTTAACGGGGGGCTCATTCACAGATACGCAGTATTTT.

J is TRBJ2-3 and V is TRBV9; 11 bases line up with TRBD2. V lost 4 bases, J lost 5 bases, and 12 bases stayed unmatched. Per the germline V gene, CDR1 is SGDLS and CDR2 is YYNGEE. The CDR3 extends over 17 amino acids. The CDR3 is CASSPRPTSGAVDTQYF. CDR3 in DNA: TGTGCCAGCAGCCCCCGCCCGACTAGCGGGGCGGTAGATACGCAGTATTTT.

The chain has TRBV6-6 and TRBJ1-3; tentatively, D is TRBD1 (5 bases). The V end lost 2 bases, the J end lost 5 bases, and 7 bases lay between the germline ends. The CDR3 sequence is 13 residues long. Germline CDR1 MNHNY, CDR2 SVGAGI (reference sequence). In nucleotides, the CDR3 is TGTGCCAGCAGTTACGGGGCTAGAAACACCATATATTTT. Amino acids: CASSYGARNTIYF.

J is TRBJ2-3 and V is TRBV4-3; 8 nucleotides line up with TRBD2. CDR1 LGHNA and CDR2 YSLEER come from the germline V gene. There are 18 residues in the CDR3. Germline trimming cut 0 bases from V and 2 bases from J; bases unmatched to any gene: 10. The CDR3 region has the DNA TGCGCCAGCAGCCAAGATAACCCAGCGGGGGTACTCACAGATACGCAGTATTTT. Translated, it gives CASSQDNPAGVLTDTQYF.

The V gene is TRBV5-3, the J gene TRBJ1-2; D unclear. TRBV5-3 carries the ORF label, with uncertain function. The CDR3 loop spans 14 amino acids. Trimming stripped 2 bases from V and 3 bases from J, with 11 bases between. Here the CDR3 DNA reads TGTGCCAGAAGCTTTAGAGGGAAGCACTATGGCTACACCTTC. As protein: CARSFRGKHYGYTF.

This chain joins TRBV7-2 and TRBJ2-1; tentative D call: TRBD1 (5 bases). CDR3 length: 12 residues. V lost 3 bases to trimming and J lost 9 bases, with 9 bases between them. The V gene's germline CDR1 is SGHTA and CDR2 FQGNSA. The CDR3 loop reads CASSFSRGEQFF. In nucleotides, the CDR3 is TGTGCCAGCAGCTTTAGTAGGGGTGAGCAGTTCTTC.

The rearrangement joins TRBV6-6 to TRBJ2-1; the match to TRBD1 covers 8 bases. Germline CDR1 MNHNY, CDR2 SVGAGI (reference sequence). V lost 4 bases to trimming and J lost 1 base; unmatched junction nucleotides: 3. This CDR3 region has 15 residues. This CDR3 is CASSLQGGSYNEQFF. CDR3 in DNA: TGTGCCAGCAGTTTACAGGGGGGATCCTACAATGAGCAGTTCTTC.

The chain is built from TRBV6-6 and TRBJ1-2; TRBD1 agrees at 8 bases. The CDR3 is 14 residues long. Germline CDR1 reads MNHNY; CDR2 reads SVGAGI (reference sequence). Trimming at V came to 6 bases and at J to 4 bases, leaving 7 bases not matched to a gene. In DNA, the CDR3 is TGTGCCAGCAGACCGACCACAGGGGGCTATGGCTACACCTTC. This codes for CASRPTTGGYGYTF.

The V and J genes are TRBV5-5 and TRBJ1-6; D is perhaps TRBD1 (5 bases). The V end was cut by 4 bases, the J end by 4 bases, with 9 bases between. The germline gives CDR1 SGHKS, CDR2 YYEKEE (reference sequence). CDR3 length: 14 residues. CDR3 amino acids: CASSPAGYNSPLHF. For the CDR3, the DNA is TGTGCCAGCAGCCCCGCAGGGTATAATTCACCCCTCCACTTT.